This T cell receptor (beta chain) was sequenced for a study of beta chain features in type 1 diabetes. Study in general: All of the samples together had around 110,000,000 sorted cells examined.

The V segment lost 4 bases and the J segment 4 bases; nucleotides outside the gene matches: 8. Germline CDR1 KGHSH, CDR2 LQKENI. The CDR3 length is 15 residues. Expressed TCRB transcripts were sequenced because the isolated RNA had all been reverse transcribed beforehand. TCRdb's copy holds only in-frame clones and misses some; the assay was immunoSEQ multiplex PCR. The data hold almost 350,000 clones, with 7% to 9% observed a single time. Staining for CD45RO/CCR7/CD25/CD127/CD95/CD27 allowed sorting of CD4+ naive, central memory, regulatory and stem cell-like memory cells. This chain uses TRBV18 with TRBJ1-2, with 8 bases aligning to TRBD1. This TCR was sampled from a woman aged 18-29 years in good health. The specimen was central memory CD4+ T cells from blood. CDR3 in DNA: TGTGCCAGCTCACTCGACAGGGGCGGAATCTATGGCTACACCTTC. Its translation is CASSLDRGGIYGYTF.